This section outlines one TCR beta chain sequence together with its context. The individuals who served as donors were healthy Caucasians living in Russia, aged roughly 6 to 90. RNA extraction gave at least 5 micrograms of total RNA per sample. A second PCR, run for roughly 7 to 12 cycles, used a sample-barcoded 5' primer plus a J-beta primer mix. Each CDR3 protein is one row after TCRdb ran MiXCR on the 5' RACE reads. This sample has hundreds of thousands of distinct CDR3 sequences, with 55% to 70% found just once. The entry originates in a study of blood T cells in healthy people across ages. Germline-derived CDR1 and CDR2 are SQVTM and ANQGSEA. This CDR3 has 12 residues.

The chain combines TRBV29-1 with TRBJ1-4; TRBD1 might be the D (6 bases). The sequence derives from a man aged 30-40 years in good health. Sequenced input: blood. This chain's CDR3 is CGAGAMREKLFF. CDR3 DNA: TGCGGTGCGGGGGCGATGAGGGAAAAACTGTTTTTT.